These 28 T cell receptor beta chains share one sample of origin, sequenced in a study of cytomegalovirus exposure and HLA in healthy donors. TCRdb's table, derived via immunoSEQ multiplex PCR, lists solely in-frame clones and lacks some. The sample contains 130,000 to 150,000 clones, approximately 90% of which appear only once. Source material: PBMCs. The receptors stem from a woman in her twenties or thirties in good health and CMV-seropositive.

The V gene is TRBV28, the J gene TRBJ2-3, with D maybe TRBD1 (5 bases). Trimming left V 5 bases short and J 0 bases short, with 15 bases between. The CDR3 sequence is 16 residues long. Germline CDR1 reads MDHEN; CDR2 reads SYDVKM. CDR3 nucleotides: TGTGCCAGCAGTCCCTGGACACCCTCTAGCACAGATACGCAGTATTTT. Its protein is CASSPWTPSSTDTQYF.

The chain links TRBV6-5 to TRBJ1-6, with 10 bases that match TRBD1. Germline values: CDR1 MNHEY, CDR2 SVGAGI. The trim removed 4 bases at V and 9 bases at J, leaving 6 bases unmatched. The CDR3 has 15 residues. In nucleotides, the CDR3 is TGTGCCAGCAGTTTGGGACAGGGGTTTCGTTCACCCCTCCACTTT. It specifies CASSLGQGFRSPLHF.

V is TRBV10-3 and J is TRBJ2-2; D unresolved. Germline V gene lookup returns CDR1 ENHRY and CDR2 SYGVKD. The CDR3 covers 14 residues. V lost 1 base and J lost 3, with 6 bases in between. The DNA of the CDR3 is TGTGCCATCAGTGAGTGGGCAGACACCGGGGAGCTGTTTTTT. Translated: CAISEWADTGELFF.

This clone was counted a single time. The chain combines TRBV15 with TRBJ2-2; 9 bases are shared with TRBD1. CDR1 is LNHNV, CDR2 YYDKDF, per germline (reference sequence). CDR3 size: 19 residues. The V gene end was trimmed by 3 bases and the J gene end by 7 bases; junction bases not matched to a gene: 18. The CDR3 region is CATSSASGTGRPPFGELFF. The CDR3, as DNA: TGTGCCACCAGCAGTGCCTCCGGGACAGGGCGCCCTCCGTTCGGGGAGCTGTTTTTT.

CDR3 nucleotide sequence: TGTGCCAGTAGTATGGTACAGAGGGATGAGCAGTTCTTC. Protein sequence: CASSMVQRDEQFF. The chain has TRBV19 and TRBJ2-1; maybe TRBD2 (5 bases). The CDR3 contains 13 residues. Looked up from germline, CDR1 is LNHDA and CDR2 is SQIVND (reference sequence). The V end lost 3 bases, the J end lost 8 bases, and 11 bases lay between the germline ends.

The chain is built from TRBV5-1 and TRBJ2-2; D possibly corresponds to TRBD2 (6 bases). Germline CDR1 reads SGHRS; CDR2 reads YFSETQ. The CDR3 loop spans 14 amino acids. The germline V and J ends were trimmed by 3 bases and 9 bases, with 15 bases remaining between them. Written as DNA, the CDR3 is TGCGCCAGCAGCTCCGGGACGGAGGGCCGGGAGCTGTTTTTT. It translates to CASSSGTEGRELFF.

This rearrangement joins TRBV28 to TRBJ2-7, with TRBD2 as a possible D gene (7 bases). Germline V CDR1 and CDR2: MDHEN, SYDVKM. V was clipped by 6 bases and J by 0 bases, with 15 bases between them. The CDR3 is 15 residues long. CDR3 amino acids: CASRRGGGSSYEQYF. CDR3 in DNA: TGTGCCAGCAGAAGGGGAGGGGGGAGCTCCTACGAGCAGTACTTC.

This chain links TRBV2 with TRBJ2-3; D possibly corresponds to TRBD2 (7 bases). Germline V gene data show CDR1 as SNHLY and CDR2 as FYNNEI. The CDR3 has 15 residues. Trimming pared 6 bases from V and 4 bases from J, leaving 17 bases between. The CDR3 nucleotides are TGTGCCAGCAGCATAAATAGAGGGGGGGCAGATACGCAGTATTTT. Amino acid sequence: CASSINRGGADTQYF.

There are a few counts of this clone. V gene TRBV7-2 combines with J gene TRBJ2-2, with TRBD1 as a possible D gene (6 bases). The CDR3 consists of 15 residues. Germline V gene lookup returns CDR1 SGHTA and CDR2 FQGNSA. V dropped 5 bases and J dropped 3 bases, with 13 bases sitting between them. The CDR3 bases are TGTGCCAGCAGCCAAGGGGACACTTACACCGGGGAGCTGTTTTTT. Residues: CASSQGDTYTGELFF.

The genes are TRBV15 and TRBJ2-2, with D possibly matching TRBD2 (5 bases). Germline lookup yields CDR1 LNHNV and CDR2 YYDKDF (reference sequence). The CDR3 length is 14 residues. Trimming stripped 2 bases from V and 6 bases from J, with 10 bases between. CDR3 sequence reads: CATSRSYGAGELFF. The CDR3 nucleotides are TGTGCCACCAGCAGATCCTACGGGGCCGGGGAGCTGTTTTTT.

The gene calls are TRBV10-2 and TRBJ2-1; 9 positions agree with TRBD1. The CDR3 consists of 16 residues. Trimming cost V 3 bases and J 3 bases; bases outside gene matches: 6. CDR1 WSHSY and CDR2 SAAADI come from the germline V gene. The CDR3 protein is CASSDSTGGFYNEQFF. The CDR3 bases are TGCGCCAGCAGTGATTCGACAGGGGGATTCTACAATGAGCAGTTCTTC.

The J gene is TRBJ2-7, the V gene TRBV19; the match to TRBD1 covers 9 bases. The J segment lost 4 bases and the V segment lost 5 bases, leaving 15 bases of the junction unmatched. CDR1 and CDR2 from the germline V gene are LNHDA and SQIVND (reference sequence). The CDR3 length is 17 residues. CDR3 in DNA: TGTGCCAGTAGTTTGGGATCACCGGGACAGGGAATTTACGAGCAGTACTTC. Translated: CASSLGSPGQGIYEQYF.

The chain employs TRBV9 and TRBJ2-3; D perhaps matches TRBD2 (5 bases). The CDR3 runs to 16 residues. Germline CDR1 is SGDLS and CDR2 is YYNGEE. V was shortened by 0 bases and J by 2 bases, with 13 bases between the two germline ends. The CDR3 nucleotides are TGTGCCAGCAGCGTAGAGGCCGGCGGGTACACAGATACGCAGTATTTT. It specifies CASSVEAGGYTDTQYF.

The V call is TRBV28, the J call TRBJ2-7; the match to TRBD2 covers 11 bases. The CDR3 has 16 residues. Germline CDR1 MDHEN, CDR2 SYDVKM. Trimming at V came to 7 bases and at J to 0 bases, leaving 8 bases not matched to a gene. CDR3 loop: CASTGLAGGSSYEQYF. The CDR3, as DNA: TGTGCCAGCACCGGGCTAGCGGGAGGAAGCTCCTACGAGCAGTACTTC.

This rearrangement joins TRBV11-2 to TRBJ2-4; TRBD1 matches at 9 bases. CDR1 SGHAT and CDR2 FQNNGV come from the germline V gene. The CDR3 totals 16 residues. Trimming removed 2 bases from V and 3 bases from J; junction bases left unmatched: 5. The CDR3 protein is CASSLLPTGGKNIQYF. CDR3 in DNA: TGTGCCAGCAGCTTACTTCCGACAGGGGGCAAAAACATTCAGTACTTC.

The V gene is TRBV15, the J gene TRBJ1-2; 8 bases match TRBD1. The CDR3 length is 16 residues. Germline V lookup: CDR1 LNHNV, CDR2 YYDKDF (reference sequence). V shed 5 bases, J shed 0 bases, and the junction held 8 bases outside the gene matches. The CDR3, as DNA: TGTGCCACCAGCGTCGACAGGGGAGTTTCTAACTATGGCTACACCTTC. Its translation: CATSVDRGVSNYGYTF.

The chain links TRBV9 to TRBJ2-3; TRBD1 might be the D (6 bases). Germline loops: CDR1 SGDLS, CDR2 YYNGEE. The V end lost 3 bases, the J end lost 0 bases, and 11 bases lay between the germline ends. The CDR3 extends over 15 amino acids. CDR3 in amino acids: CASSGDRSSTDTQYF. DNA of the CDR3: TGTGCCAGCAGCGGTGACAGGTCTAGCACAGATACGCAGTATTTT.

The chain links TRBV6-1 to TRBJ2-5, with 7 nucleotides matching TRBD1. V was clipped by 3 bases and J by 1 base; unmatched bases: 5. Germline assignment: CDR1 MNHNS and CDR2 SASEGT. The CDR3 covers 15 residues. For the CDR3, the DNA is TGTGCCAGCAGTGACAACAGGGGACCCCAAGAGACCCAGTACTTC. This codes for CASSDNRGPQETQYF.

This CDR3 reads CASKDVEQGLSEQYF. The CDR3 DNA sequence: TGTGCCAGCAAGGACGTTGAACAGGGGCTGAGCGAGCAGTACTTC. The chain joins TRBV2 to TRBJ2-7; 7 nucleotides align to TRBD1. After removal of 7 bases from V and 6 bases from J, the junction contained 15 bases not matched to a gene. There are 15 residues in the CDR3. Germline V CDR1 and CDR2: SNHLY, FYNNEI.

This chain joins TRBV5-6 and TRBJ1-5, with D maybe TRBD1 (5 bases). From germline, CDR1 is SGHDT and CDR2 YYEEEE. V was shortened by 3 bases and J by 6 bases, with 10 bases between the two germline ends. This CDR3 spans 13 amino acids. The CDR3 region is CASSYGGGQPQHF. In DNA form, the CDR3 reads TGTGCCAGCAGCTACGGGGGGGGTCAGCCCCAGCATTTT.

This chain uses TRBV28 with TRBJ2-7; 8 nucleotides agree with TRBD2. The CDR3 extends over 16 amino acids. CDR1 is MDHEN and CDR2 is SYDVKM in the germline V gene. The junction had 9 bases not matched to a gene; V was cut back by 5 bases and J by 0 bases. CDR3: CASSPPPSGPSYEQYF. Here the CDR3 DNA reads TGTGCCAGCAGTCCACCCCCTAGCGGGCCCTCCTACGAGCAGTACTTC.

This sequence joins TRBV5-1 and TRBJ2-7; D is possibly TRBD2 (5 bases). Trimming stripped 3 bases from V and 3 bases from J, with 16 bases between. Germline CDR1 reads SGHRS; CDR2 reads YFSETQ. The CDR3 spans 15 residues. CDR3 sequence reads: CASSWRSLPDYEQYF. CDR3 bases: TGCGCCAGCAGCTGGAGGTCCCTCCCCGACTACGAGCAGTACTTC. The full variable domain, with the rest looked up from reference TRBV5-1 and TRBJ2-7, is KAGVTQTPRYLIKTRGQQVTLSCSPISGHRSVSWYQQTPGQGLQFLFEYFSETQRNKGNFPGRFSGRQFSNSRSEMNVSTLELGDSALYLCASSWRSLPDYEQYFGPGTRLTVT.

DNA of the CDR3: TGCAGCGTTGGCAGGGGTTTCCAAGAGACCCAGTACTTC. Residues: CSVGRGFQETQYF. The chain uses TRBV29-1 and TRBJ2-5, with D maybe TRBD1 (6 bases). Germline V gene lookup returns CDR1 SQVTM and CDR2 ANQGSEA. V shed 4 bases and J shed 1 base, with 10 bases lying between them. The CDR3 runs to 13 residues.

This sequence joins TRBV27 and TRBJ1-6; D is possibly TRBD1 (6 bases). CDR3 length equals 12 residues. V lost 5 bases and J 9 bases, leaving 8 bases between the germline ends. CDR1 is MNHEY and CDR2 is SMNVEV in the germline V gene (reference sequence). CDR3 coding DNA: TGTGCCAGCAGTAACAGGGTTTCACCCCTCCACTTT. It is translated as CASSNRVSPLHF.

The chain recombines TRBV6-5 with TRBJ2-7; 10 bases are a match to TRBD2. Germline loops: CDR1 MNHEY, CDR2 SVGAGI. The V and J ends lost 6 bases and 0 bases, in that order; junction bases with no gene match: 2. The CDR3 sequence is 14 residues long. The CDR3 coding sequence is TGTGCCAGCAGGGGACTAGCGAGCTCCTACGAGCAGTACTTC. Amino acids: CASRGLASSYEQYF.

The CDR3: CASSLMGLRTQRTEAFF. CDR3 nucleotides: TGCGCCAGCAGCTTGATGGGACTCCGAACCCAGAGGACTGAAGCTTTCTTT. The chain couples TRBV5-1 to TRBJ1-1, with a possible D match to TRBD1 (5 bases). V lost 1 base to trimming and J lost 5 bases, with 21 bases between them. The CDR3 has 17 amino acids. Germline V lookup: CDR1 SGHRS, CDR2 YFSETQ.

The chain combines TRBV7-9 with TRBJ2-1; the match to TRBD2 covers 7 bases. V lost 6 bases and J lost 2; bases outside the gene matches: 4. The V gene's germline CDR1 is SEHNR and CDR2 FQNEAQ (reference sequence). The CDR3 totals 14 residues. The CDR3 protein is CASRSSGTYNEQFF. CDR3 sequence (DNA): TGTGCCAGCAGGTCTAGCGGCACCTACAATGAGCAGTTCTTC.

The chain links TRBV7-9 to TRBJ2-1; possibly TRBD2 for D (7 bases). CDR1 is SEHNR, CDR2 FQNEAQ, per germline (reference sequence). V lost 1 base, J lost 15 bases, and 19 bases lay in between. The CDR3 is made up of 14 amino acids. CDR3 DNA: TGTGCCAGCAGCTTAGTATGGGGGGGCGCGAGTCCGTTCTTC. Translation: CASSLVWGGASPFF.